What follows are 2 T cell receptor beta chains derived from one specimen sequenced in a study of blood T cell repertoires in COVID-19. Some clones are missing from TCRdb's copy, which holds only in-frame ones; the method was immunoSEQ multiplex PCR. Of about 73,000 clones listed, roughly four fifths were seen once; the top ten hold 25% to 30%. Material for sequencing was peripheral blood. All receptors come from a human donor in a cohort sampled during active COVID-19.

The chain recombines TRBV4-1 with TRBJ2-7; 8 bases match TRBD1. The CDR3 length is 17 residues. The ends lost 0 bases at V and 0 bases at J; junction bases unmatched: 7. CDR1 and CDR2 (germline): MGHRA, YSYEKL. The CDR3 DNA follows: TGCGCCAGCAGCCAAGAGAGGACAGGGCCAACCTCCTACGAGCAGTACTTC. Residues: CASSQERTGPTSYEQYF.

The chain links TRBV19 to TRBJ2-5; 9 nucleotides match TRBD1. CDR3 length: 15 residues. V shed 3 bases and J 4 bases; nucleotides not matched to a gene: 6. Germline CDR1 and CDR2: LNHDA and SQIVND (reference sequence). The CDR3 protein is CASSIYPDRGETQYF. The CDR3 bases are TGTGCCAGTAGTATCTACCCGGACAGGGGAGAGACCCAGTACTTC.